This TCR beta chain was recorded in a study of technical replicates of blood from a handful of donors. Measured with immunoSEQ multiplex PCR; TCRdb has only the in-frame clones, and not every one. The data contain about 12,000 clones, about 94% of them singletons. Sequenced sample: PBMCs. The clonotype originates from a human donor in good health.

The chain's CDR3 is CASSPGRAREQYF. In nucleotides, the CDR3 is TGTGCCAGCTCACCGGGCAGGGCCCGGGAGCAGTACTTC. This rearrangement joins TRBV18 to TRBJ2-7; D may be TRBD1 (5 bases). Trimming cost V 3 bases and J 7 bases, with 13 bases left between them. This CDR3 is 13 amino acids long. Per germline, CDR1 KGHSH and CDR2 LQKENI.